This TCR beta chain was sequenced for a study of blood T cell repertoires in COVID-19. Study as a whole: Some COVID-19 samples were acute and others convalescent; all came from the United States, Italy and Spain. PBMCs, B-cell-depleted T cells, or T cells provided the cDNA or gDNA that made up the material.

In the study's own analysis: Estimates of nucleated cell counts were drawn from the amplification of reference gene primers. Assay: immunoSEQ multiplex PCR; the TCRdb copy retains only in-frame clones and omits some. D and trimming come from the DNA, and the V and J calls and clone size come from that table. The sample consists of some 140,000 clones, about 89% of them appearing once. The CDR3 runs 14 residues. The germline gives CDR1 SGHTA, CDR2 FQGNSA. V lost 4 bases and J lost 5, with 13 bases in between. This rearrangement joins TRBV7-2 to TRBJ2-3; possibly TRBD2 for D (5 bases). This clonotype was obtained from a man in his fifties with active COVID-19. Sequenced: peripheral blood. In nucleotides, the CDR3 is TGTGCCAGCAGCTCCTCCGGACTCGAAGATACGCAGTATTTT. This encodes CASSSSGLEDTQYF.